The rows below give T cell receptor beta chains drawn from one sample of a study of cytomegalovirus exposure and HLA in healthy donors. Assay used: immunoSEQ multiplex PCR; TCRdb lists only in-frame clones, some missing. Here the sample spans some 150,000 clones, 86% being singletons. Sequencing was done on a sample of PBMCs. The receptors were sampled from a man in his late teens or twenties in good health and CMV-seropositive. Both conserved end residues are part of each CDR3. The D gene is left open where the match is weak. Size tells how often a clone was seen (once, few, many) or the class of an expanded clone, and some rows leave it out.

v_call,d_call,clone_size,j_call,cdr3_nt,cdr3_aa
TRBV30,TRBD2,.,TRBJ2-5,TGTGCCTGGAGCCCGACTAGCGGGGGGACCTCACAAGAGACCCAGTACTTC,CAWSPTSGGTSQETQYF
TRBV30,.,.,TRBJ1-5,TGTGCCTGGAGTCGGGGGGCAAGCAATCAGCCCCAGCATTTT,CAWSRGASNQPQHF
TRBV21-1,.,.,TRBJ1-5,TGTGCCAGACCGGGGGAGGTGGGAGGGAATCAGCCCCAGCATTTT,CARPGEVGGNQPQHF
TRBV6-1,.,.,TRBJ2-7,TGTGCCAGCAGTGAGGCGACGGCTTGGGGGGAGGAGCAGTACTTC,CASSEATAWGEEQYF
TRBV14,TRBD1,few,TRBJ1-2,TGTGCCAGCAGCCAAGAGGTATTCAGGGGGACAGGCGGCTACACCTTC,CASSQEVFRGTGGYTF
TRBV21-1,.,.,TRBJ2-1,TGTGCCGGCCCGGGACATTATGAGCAGTTCTTC,CAGPGHYEQFF
TRBV19,TRBD1,.,TRBJ1-2,TGTGCCAGTAGTAGGGGACAGACCTTAACTAACTATGGCTACACCTTC,CASSRGQTLTNYGYTF
TRBV10-2,TRBD2,.,TRBJ2-5,TGCGCCAGCAGTGGCGGGACTAGATTCCGAGAGACCCAGTACTTC,CASSGGTRFRETQYF
TRBV5-1,TRBD1,few,TRBJ1-5,TGCGCCAGCAGCTCGGGACAGGGGGATCAGCCCCAGCATTTT,CASSSGQGDQPQHF
TRBV6-5,.,.,TRBJ2-6,TGTGCCAGCAGTTTTGGCCCGCCCTCTGGGGCCAACGTCCTGACTTTC,CASSFGPPSGANVLTF
TRBV5-6,.,once,TRBJ2-5,TGTGCCAGCAGCGGGCAGAGAAAGACCCAGTACTTC,CASSGQRKTQYF
TRBV14,TRBD1,few,TRBJ2-7,TGTGCCAGCAGCCCCGGACAGGGTTGGTACGAGCAGTACTTC,CASSPGQGWYEQYF
TRBV27,TRBD1,.,TRBJ1-2,TGTGCCAGCAGCCCTCTCCTCAGGGGGCTCTATGGCTACACCTTC,CASSPLLRGLYGYTF
TRBV19,TRBD2,.,TRBJ2-1,TGTGCCAGTAGCAGACTAGCGGGAGGCAGTTCCTACAATGAGCAGTTCTTC,CASSRLAGGSSYNEQFF
TRBV6-1,.,.,TRBJ1-1,TGTGCCAGCAGTGAACTAATCATCGGGGTTTCGAACACTGAAGCTTTCTTT,CASSELIIGVSNTEAFF
TRBV5-1,.,.,TRBJ2-7,TGCGCCAGCAGCTTCAGGGGACGCTACGAGCAGTACTTC,CASSFRGRYEQYF
TRBV9,.,once,TRBJ1-2,TGTGCCAGCAGGGAGACGGATTTGAACTATGGCTACACCTTC,CASRETDLNYGYTF
TRBV6-5,.,.,TRBJ2-3,TGTGCCACTTCCGGCCAGGGGCCTATTTCGGGGAAGTATTTT,CATSGQGPISGKYF
TRBV4-1,TRBD2,.,TRBJ2-7,TGCGCCAGCAGCCAGCCTAGCGGGTATGGGGCCCTCTACGAGCAGTACTTC,CASSQPSGYGALYEQYF
TRBV5-6,.,.,TRBJ1-6,TGTGCCAGCAGCTCGACGCCAGGGGCCGAAAATTCACCCCTCCACTTT,CASSSTPGAENSPLHF
TRBV10-3,.,.,TRBJ1-1,TGTGCCACGACCGTACGCCAAGGGGGTCCTGAAGCTTTCTTT,CATTVRQGGPEAFF
TRBV9,TRBD1,once,TRBJ1-2,TGTGCCAGCAGCGCCATCGGACAGGGGACCTACTACACCTTC,CASSAIGQGTYYTF
TRBV6-5,.,.,TRBJ1-2,TGTGCCAGCAGTTACTCGATCGGGAGCTATGGCTACACCTTC,CASSYSIGSYGYTF
TRBV27,TRBD1,.,TRBJ2-3,TGTGCCAGCAGTCCGGACAGGGGGCAAAGCACAGATACGCAGTATTTT,CASSPDRGQSTDTQYF
TRBV5-6,.,.,TRBJ2-7,TGTGCCAGCAGCTTTGGGCTAGGCGGGGCCGCCTACGAGCAGTACTTC,CASSFGLGGAAYEQYF
TRBV5-4,TRBD2,.,TRBJ2-7,TGTGCCAGCAGCTTGTCCAAACTAGCGGGAGGGCCAAACGAGCAGTACTTC,CASSLSKLAGGPNEQYF
TRBV27,.,.,TRBJ1-6,TGTGCCAGCAGTTTAGCGCCGCATTCACCCCTCCACTTT,CASSLAPHSPLHF
TRBV4-1,TRBD1,.,TRBJ1-6,TGCGCCAGCAGCCCGGCAGACAGGGCCCTCAATTCACCCCTCCACTTT,CASSPADRALNSPLHF
TRBV28,.,.,TRBJ2-5,TGTGCCAGCAGTCCAGGGTTTCAGCAGGAGACCCAGTACTTC,CASSPGFQQETQYF
TRBV7-9,TRBD1,.,TRBJ1-5,TGTGCCAGCAGCTTAGGGACAGGGGAAAGTCAGCCCCAGCATTTT,CASSLGTGESQPQHF
TRBV28,TRBD1,.,TRBJ1-2,TGTGCCAGCAGGGCGGGCGGGACAGGCATATGGTGGGCCTTC,CASRAGGTGIWWAF
TRBV7-2,.,.,TRBJ1-3,TGTGCCAGCAGCTTGATGGACACGCGCTCTGGAAACACCATATATTTT,CASSLMDTRSGNTIYF
TRBV6-1,.,.,TRBJ1-1,TGTGCCAGCAGTGAATCAGGCCCGCTGAACACTGAAGCTTTCTTT,CASSESGPLNTEAFF
TRBV7-2,.,.,TRBJ1-2,TGTGCCAGCAGCTTAGTGGGCCAGATATATGGCTACACCTTC,CASSLVGQIYGYTF
TRBV5-1,.,.,TRBJ1-1,TGCGCCAGCAGCCGGGGGGGCGGCTACTTGAACACTGAAGCTTTCTTT,CASSRGGGYLNTEAFF
TRBV27,.,.,TRBJ2-3,TGTGCCAGCAGTCTCGACAGAAGCCGCACAGATACGCAGTATTTT,CASSLDRSRTDTQYF
TRBV7-2,.,.,TRBJ2-5,TGTGCCAGCAGCAAACAGGCGCCAGGGACCCAGTACTTC,CASSKQAPGTQYF
TRBV10-3,TRBD2,.,TRBJ2-3,TGTGCCATCAGTGGGACTAGCGGGGTCGGGACGCAGTATTTT,CAISGTSGVGTQYF
TRBV7-2,TRBD2,.,TRBJ2-7,TGTGCCAGCAGTCCCGGACTAGCGGCCTACGAGCAGTACTTC,CASSPGLAAYEQYF
TRBV9,TRBD2,.,TRBJ2-7,TGTGCCAGCGGCACCGGGACTAAATACGAGCAGTACTTC,CASGTGTKYEQYF
TRBV6-6,TRBD2,.,TRBJ2-1,TGTGCCAGCGGTAGCGGGGGCCGGAGCTCCTACAATGAGCAGTTCTTC,CASGSGGRSSYNEQFF
TRBV13,.,.,TRBJ2-3,TGTGCCAGCGGGGCGGCAGCGAGCACAGATACGCAGTATTTT,CASGAAASTDTQYF
TRBV19,.,.,TRBJ1-5,TGTGCCAGTATGGACTATAGCAATCAGCCCCAGCATTTT,CASMDYSNQPQHF
TRBV18,TRBD1,.,TRBJ1-1,TGTGCCAGCTCACCACTCAGGGGGCGACCTGAAGCTTTCTTT,CASSPLRGRPEAFF
TRBV2,.,.,TRBJ1-1,TGTGCCAGCAGTGAAGGCGCGGGGTATAACACTGAAGCTTTCTTT,CASSEGAGYNTEAFF
TRBV4-2,.,few,TRBJ1-1,TGTGCCAGCAGCCAAGATATAGGGGCGGCGACTGAAGCTTTCTTT,CASSQDIGAATEAFF
TRBV27,.,.,TRBJ1-3,TGTGCCAGCTCTTCCGGGACTCGAAACACCATATATTTT,CASSSGTRNTIYF
TRBV7-8,TRBD2,.,TRBJ2-1,TGTGCCAGCAGCAAGCGAGCACTAGCGGGAGTAAGAAATGAGCAGTTCTTC,CASSKRALAGVRNEQFF
TRBV27,TRBD1,.,TRBJ1-5,TGTGCCGGGGTTAGGGGGCTAGGGCAGCCCCAGCATTTT,CAGVRGLGQPQHF
TRBV11-3,.,.,TRBJ2-3,TGTGCCAGCAGCTTGGGCGGGAGCACAGATACGCAGTATTTT,CASSLGGSTDTQYF
TRBV30,TRBD1,.,TRBJ1-3,TGTGCCTGGAGTGGGACAGGGACTGGAAACACCATATATTTT,CAWSGTGTGNTIYF
TRBV5-4,.,.,TRBJ2-3,TGTGCCAGCAGCTTTGGGGGGACGTGGGATACGCAGTATTTT,CASSFGGTWDTQYF
TRBV2,.,.,TRBJ1-4,TGTGCCAGCAGTGGGAGTAATGAAAAACTGTTTTTT,CASSGSNEKLFF